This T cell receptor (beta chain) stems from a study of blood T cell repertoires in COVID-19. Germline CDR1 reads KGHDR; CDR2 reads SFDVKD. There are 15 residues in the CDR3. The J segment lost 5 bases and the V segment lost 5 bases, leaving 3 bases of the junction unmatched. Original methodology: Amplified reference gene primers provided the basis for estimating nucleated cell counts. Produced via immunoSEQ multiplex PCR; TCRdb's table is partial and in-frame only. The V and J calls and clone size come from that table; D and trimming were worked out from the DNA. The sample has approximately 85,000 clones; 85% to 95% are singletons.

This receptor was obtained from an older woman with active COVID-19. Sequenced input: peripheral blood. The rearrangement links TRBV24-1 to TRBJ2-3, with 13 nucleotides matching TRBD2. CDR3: CATSGGLAGVDTQYF. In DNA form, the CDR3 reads TGTGCCACCAGTGGAGGACTAGCGGGAGTAGATACGCAGTATTTT.